This T cell receptor beta chain originates from a study of blood T cell repertoires in COVID-19. This CDR3 has 14 amino acids. The germline V gene has CDR1 LGHNA and CDR2 YSLEER. V was cut by 0 bases and J by 4 bases, with 10 bases left in between. About this clone: This same CDR3 is encoded by further DNA sequences in the sample.

Measured with immunoSEQ multiplex PCR; TCRdb has only the in-frame clones, and not every one. Of some 140,000 clones listed, approximately 86% were seen once; the top ten hold 0.63%. The chain couples TRBV4-3 to TRBJ2-7, with D possibly matching TRBD2 (5 bases). The source is a man between 60 and 75 years old with COVID-19, enrolled during active disease. Material for sequencing was peripheral blood. Here the CDR3 reads CASSQDLTGYEQYF. In DNA, the CDR3 is TGCGCCAGCAGCCAAGATCTTACGGGGTACGAGCAGTACTTC.